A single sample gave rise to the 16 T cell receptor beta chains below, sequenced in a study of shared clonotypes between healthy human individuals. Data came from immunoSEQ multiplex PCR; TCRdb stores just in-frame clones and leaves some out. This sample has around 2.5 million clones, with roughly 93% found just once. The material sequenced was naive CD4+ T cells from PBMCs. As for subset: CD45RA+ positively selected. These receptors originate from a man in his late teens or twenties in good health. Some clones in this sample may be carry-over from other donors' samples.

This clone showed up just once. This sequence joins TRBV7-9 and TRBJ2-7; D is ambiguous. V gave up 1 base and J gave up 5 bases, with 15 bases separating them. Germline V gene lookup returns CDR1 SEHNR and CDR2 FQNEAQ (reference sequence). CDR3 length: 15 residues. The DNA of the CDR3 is TGTGCCAGCAGCTTAGGCGTCGGCCGACACCACGAGCAGTACTTC. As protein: CASSLGVGRHHEQYF.

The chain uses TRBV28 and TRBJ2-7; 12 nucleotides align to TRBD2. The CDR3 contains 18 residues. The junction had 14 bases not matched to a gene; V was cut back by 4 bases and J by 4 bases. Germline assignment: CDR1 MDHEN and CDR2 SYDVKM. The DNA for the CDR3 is TGTGCCAGCAGTTCATACCGACCTCTAGCGGGAGGGGGGTACGAGCAGTACTTC. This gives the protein CASSSYRPLAGGGYEQYF.

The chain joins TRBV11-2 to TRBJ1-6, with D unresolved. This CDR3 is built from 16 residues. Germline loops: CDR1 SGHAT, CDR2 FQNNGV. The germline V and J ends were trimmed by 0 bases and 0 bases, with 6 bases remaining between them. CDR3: CASSLEPSSYNSPLHF. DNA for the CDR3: TGTGCCAGCAGCTTAGAGCCGAGCTCCTATAATTCACCCCTCCACTTT.

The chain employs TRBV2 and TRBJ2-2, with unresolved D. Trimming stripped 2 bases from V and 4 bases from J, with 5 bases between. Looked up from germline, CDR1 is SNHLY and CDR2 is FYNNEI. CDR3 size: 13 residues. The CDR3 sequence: CASSEWATGELFF. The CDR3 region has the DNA TGTGCCAGCAGTGAATGGGCCACCGGGGAGCTGTTTTTT.

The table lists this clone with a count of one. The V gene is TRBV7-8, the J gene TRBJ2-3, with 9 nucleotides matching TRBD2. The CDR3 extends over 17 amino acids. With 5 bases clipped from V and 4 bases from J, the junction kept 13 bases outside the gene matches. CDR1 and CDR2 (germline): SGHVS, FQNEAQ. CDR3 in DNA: TGTGCCAGCAGCAACCGGGGTGCGGGAGGGAGGCCAGATACGCAGTATTTT. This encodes CASSNRGAGGRPDTQYF.

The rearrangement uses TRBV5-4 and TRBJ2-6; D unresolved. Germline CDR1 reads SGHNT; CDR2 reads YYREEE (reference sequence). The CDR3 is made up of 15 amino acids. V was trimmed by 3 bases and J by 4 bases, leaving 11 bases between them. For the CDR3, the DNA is TGTGCCAGCAGCTCTAAACCCCTGGGGGCCAACGTCCTGACTTTC. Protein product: CASSSKPLGANVLTF. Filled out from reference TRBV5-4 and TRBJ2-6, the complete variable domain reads ETGVTQSPTHLIKTRGQQVTLRCSSQSGHNTVSWYQQALGQGPQFIFQYYREEENGRGNFPPRFSGLQFPNYSSELNVNALELDDSALYLCASSSKPLGANVLTFGAGSRLTVL.

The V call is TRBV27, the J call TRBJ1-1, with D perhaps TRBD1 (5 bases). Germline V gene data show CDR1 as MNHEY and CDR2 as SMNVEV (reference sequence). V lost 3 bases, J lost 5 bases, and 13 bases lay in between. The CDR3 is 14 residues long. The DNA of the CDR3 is TGTGCCAGCAGTTTGTATGCGGGGGGGACTGAAGCTTTCTTT. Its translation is CASSLYAGGTEAFF.

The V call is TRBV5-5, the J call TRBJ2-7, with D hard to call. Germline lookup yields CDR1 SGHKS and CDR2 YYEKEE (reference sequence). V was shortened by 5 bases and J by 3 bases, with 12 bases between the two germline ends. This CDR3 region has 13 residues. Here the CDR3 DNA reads TGTGCCAGCAGTGCCAGCTTAATCTACGAGCAGTACTTC. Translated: CASSASLIYEQYF.

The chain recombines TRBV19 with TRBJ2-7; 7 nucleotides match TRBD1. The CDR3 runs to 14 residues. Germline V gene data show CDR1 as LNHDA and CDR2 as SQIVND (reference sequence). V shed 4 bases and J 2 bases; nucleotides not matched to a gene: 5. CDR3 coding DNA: TGTGCCAGTAGTACCACGGGACAGACCTACGAGCAGTACTTC. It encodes CASSTTGQTYEQYF. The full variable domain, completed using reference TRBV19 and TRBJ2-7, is DGGITQSPKYLFRKEGQNVTLSCEQNLNHDAMYWYRQDPGQGLRLIYYSQIVNDFQKGDIAEGYSVSREKKESFPLTVTSAQKNPTAFYLCASSTTGQTYEQYFGPGTRLTVT.

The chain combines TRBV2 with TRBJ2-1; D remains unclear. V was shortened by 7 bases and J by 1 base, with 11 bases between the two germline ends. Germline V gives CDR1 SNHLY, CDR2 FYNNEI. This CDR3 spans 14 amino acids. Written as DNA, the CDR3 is TGTGCCAGCACCTCCCTTGGATCCTACAATGAGCAGTTCTTC. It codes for CASTSLGSYNEQFF.

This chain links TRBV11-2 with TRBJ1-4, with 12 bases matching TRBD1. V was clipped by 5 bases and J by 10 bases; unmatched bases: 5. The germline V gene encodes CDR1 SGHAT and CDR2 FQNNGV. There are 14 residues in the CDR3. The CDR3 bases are TGTGCCAGCAGCCCCGGGACAGGGGGCGTAAAACTGTTTTTT. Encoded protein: CASSPGTGGVKLFF.

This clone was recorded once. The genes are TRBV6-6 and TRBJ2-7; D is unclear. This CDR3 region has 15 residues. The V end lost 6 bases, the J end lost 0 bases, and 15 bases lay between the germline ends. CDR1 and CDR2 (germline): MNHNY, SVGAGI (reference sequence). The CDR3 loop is CASSLLTTTSYEQYF. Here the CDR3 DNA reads TGTGCCAGCAGCCTCCTGACAACAACCTCCTACGAGCAGTACTTC.

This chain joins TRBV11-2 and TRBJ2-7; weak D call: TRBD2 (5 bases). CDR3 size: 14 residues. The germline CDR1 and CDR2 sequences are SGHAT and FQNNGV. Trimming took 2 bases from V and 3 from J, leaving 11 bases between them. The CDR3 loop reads CASSLILAHYEQYF. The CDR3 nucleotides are TGTGCCAGCAGCTTAATCCTAGCACACTACGAGCAGTACTTC.

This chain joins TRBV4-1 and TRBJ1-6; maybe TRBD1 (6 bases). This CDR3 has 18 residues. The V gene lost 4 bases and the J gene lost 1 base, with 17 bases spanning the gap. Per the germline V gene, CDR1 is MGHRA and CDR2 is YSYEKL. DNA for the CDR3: TGCGCCAGCAGCCTCATTCCGGGGGGGGCGTCCTATAATTCACCCCTCCACTTT. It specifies CASSLIPGGASYNSPLHF.

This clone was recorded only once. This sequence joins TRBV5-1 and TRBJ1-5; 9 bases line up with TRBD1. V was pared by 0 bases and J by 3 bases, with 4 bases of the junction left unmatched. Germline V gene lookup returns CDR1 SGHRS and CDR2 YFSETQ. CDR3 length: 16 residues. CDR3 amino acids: CASSLEGTGFNQPQHF. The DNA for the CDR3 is TGCGCCAGCAGCTTGGAAGGGACAGGGTTCAATCAGCCCCAGCATTTT.

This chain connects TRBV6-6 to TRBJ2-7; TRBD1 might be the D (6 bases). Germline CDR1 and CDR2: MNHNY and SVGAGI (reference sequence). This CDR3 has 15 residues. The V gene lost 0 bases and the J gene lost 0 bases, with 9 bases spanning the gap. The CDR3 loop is CASSYSGAGSYEQYF. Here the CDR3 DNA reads TGTGCCAGCAGTTACTCGGGGGCAGGCTCCTACGAGCAGTACTTC.